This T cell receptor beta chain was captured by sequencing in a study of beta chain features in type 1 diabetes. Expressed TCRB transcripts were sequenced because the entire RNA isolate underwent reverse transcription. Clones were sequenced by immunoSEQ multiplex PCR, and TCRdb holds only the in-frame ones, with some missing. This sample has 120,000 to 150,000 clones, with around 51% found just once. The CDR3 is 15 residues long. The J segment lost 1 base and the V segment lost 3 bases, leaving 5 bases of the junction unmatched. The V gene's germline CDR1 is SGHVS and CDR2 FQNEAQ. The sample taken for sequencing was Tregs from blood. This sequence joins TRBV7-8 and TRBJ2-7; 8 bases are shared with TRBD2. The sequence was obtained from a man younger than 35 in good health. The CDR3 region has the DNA TGTGCCAGCAGCTTTGGAGTAGCGGGATCCTACGAGCAGTACTTC. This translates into CASSFGVAGSYEQYF.